The clone carrying this TCR beta chain has at least ten counts. Its antigen is currently unknown. The source of the sample is a study of breast tumors, draining lymph nodes, adjacent tissues. Notes on the study in general: Findings are consistent with lymph node origin and intratumoral expansion of most tumor T cells. Tumors had less TCR diversity than lymph nodes, more than nontumor tissue. Data only fit, rather than demonstrated, lymph node origin of most tumor T cells.

Axillary draining lymph nodes of breast cancer patients supplied the node samples. TCRdb itself ran the multiplex PCR reads through MiXCR, one entry per CDR3 protein. The sample has some 150,000 distinct CDR3 sequences; roughly a third are singletons. With 3 bases removed from V and 0 bases from J, the gap between germline ends came to 18 bases. Germline V gene data show CDR1 as LNHDA and CDR2 as SQIVND (reference sequence). The CDR3 totals 18 residues. This TCR derives from a female donor with breast cancer. Some clones in this sample may be carry-over from other donors' samples. This rearrangement joins TRBV19 to TRBJ2-1; D tentatively fits TRBD1 or TRBD2 (6 bases each). Material: axillary lymph node tissue. The DNA of the CDR3 is TGTGCCAGTAGTATTAGGGGGGCTTCCATAAGCTCCTACAATGAGCAGTTCTTC. Amino acid sequence: CASSIRGASISSYNEQFF.